Below, 18 T cell receptor beta chains from the same sample are listed, as sequenced in a study of chemoradiotherapy in HPV16-positive cancers. Profiling relied on immunoSEQ multiplex PCR, and the TCRdb table lists in-frame clones only, not all of them. Among approximately 500 clones, approximately 80% were seen once, and the ten largest hold under 30%. The input for sequencing was tumor tissue, taken from a patient who underwent chemoradiotherapy. The receptors come from a human donor with HPV-associated anogenital cancer.

The chain is built from TRBV4-2 and TRBJ1-5, with D unresolved. CDR3 length: 13 amino acids. Germline values: CDR1 LGHNA, CDR2 YNFKEQ. V lost 1 base, J lost 7 bases, and 8 bases lay in between. Here the CDR3 DNA reads TGTGCCAGCAGCCAAGTCCTGGGGCAGCCCCAGCATTTT. Protein sequence: CASSQVLGQPQHF.

The chain joins TRBV6-6 to TRBJ2-3; possibly TRBD2 for D (7 bases). The CDR3 has 15 amino acids. The germline V gene has CDR1 MNHNY and CDR2 SVGAGI (reference sequence). V was clipped by 2 bases and J by 2 bases, with 11 bases between them. CDR3: CASSYGGAPTDTQYF. DNA of the CDR3: TGTGCCAGCAGTTACGGGGGGGCACCCACAGATACGCAGTATTTT.

This chain connects TRBV9 to TRBJ1-1; possibly TRBD1 for D (6 bases). CDR1 and CDR2 from the germline V gene are SGDLS and YYNGEE. This CDR3 is 14 amino acids long. V dropped 1 base and J dropped 5 bases, with 12 bases sitting between them. CDR3 sequence (DNA): TGTGCCAGCAGCGTATCGGGACATAAAACTGAAGCTTTCTTT. This sequence encodes CASSVSGHKTEAFF.

The chain combines TRBV6-4 with TRBJ1-1, with no clear D. Per the germline V gene, CDR1 is MRHNA and CDR2 is SNTAGT. V was pared by 4 bases and J by 0 bases, with 6 bases between. CDR3 size: 13 residues. As DNA, the CDR3 is TGTGCCAGCAGTGTCGAACTGAACACTGAAGCTTTCTTT. Translated: CASSVELNTEAFF.

This clone was found a few times. The rearrangement uses TRBV27 and TRBJ2-1, with 9 positions matching TRBD2. The CDR3 consists of 16 residues. CDR1 and CDR2 from the germline V gene are MNHEY and SMNVEV (reference sequence). J lost 8 bases, V lost 0 bases, and 8 bases had no gene match. The CDR3 loop reads CASSLSTSGDFDEQFF. The CDR3 DNA is TGTGCCAGCAGTTTATCGACTAGCGGCGACTTCGATGAGCAGTTCTTC.

This chain joins TRBV5-4 and TRBJ1-1; TRBD1 might be the D (5 bases). Germline lookup yields CDR1 SGHNT and CDR2 YYREEE (reference sequence). The germline V and J ends were trimmed by 7 bases and 4 bases, with 8 bases remaining between them. CDR3 size: 11 residues. The CDR3 sequence: CASGGGTEAFF. In DNA, the CDR3 is TGTGCCAGCGGGGGGGGCACTGAAGCTTTCTTT.

The chain uses TRBV5-4 and TRBJ2-1, with 9 bases identical to TRBD2. Trimming at V came to 0 bases and at J to 5 bases, leaving 9 bases not matched to a gene. This CDR3 has 17 residues. Per the germline V gene, CDR1 is SGHNT and CDR2 is YYREEE (reference sequence). This CDR3 is CASSLERIGGGDNEQFF. CDR3 DNA: TGTGCCAGCAGCTTGGAAAGGATCGGCGGGGGGGACAATGAGCAGTTCTTC.

The chain uses TRBV19 and TRBJ1-5; possibly TRBD1 for D (5 bases). V shed 9 bases and J shed 5 bases, with 17 bases lying between them. The germline gives CDR1 LNHDA, CDR2 SQIVND (reference sequence). There are 14 residues in the CDR3. The CDR3 loop is CASPAGRGDQPQHF. The DNA of the CDR3 is TGTGCCAGCCCCGCGGGGCGGGGGGATCAGCCCCAGCATTTT.

The V call is TRBV11-2, the J call TRBJ2-5; TRBD1 agrees at 9 bases. Germline CDR1 and CDR2: SGHAT and FQNNGV. V dropped 1 base and J dropped 6; count of bases not matched to a gene: 3. The CDR3 spans 14 residues. This CDR3 reads CASSLVDRGKTQYF. CDR3 DNA: TGTGCCAGCAGCTTAGTCGACAGGGGGAAGACCCAGTACTTC.

The rearrangement links TRBV7-2 to TRBJ1-1; D gene ambiguous. CDR3 length equals 13 residues. Germline CDR1 SGHTA, CDR2 FQGNSA. Deletions cut 5 bases from V and 2 bases from J, with 9 bases between. CDR3 loop: CASSGSGNTEAFF. The CDR3 DNA is TGTGCCAGCAGCGGTTCAGGCAACACTGAAGCTTTCTTT. Based on the CDR3 plus reference TRBV7-2 and TRBJ1-1, the full variable domain is GAGVSQSPSNKVTEKGKDVELRCDPISGHTALYWYRQSLGQGLEFLIYFQGNSAPDKSGLPSDRFSAERTGGSVSTLTIQRTQQEDSAVYLCASSGSGNTEAFFGQGTRLTVV.

This chain uses TRBV7-8 with TRBJ2-5; 8 bases are shared with TRBD2. The trim removed 0 bases at V and 1 base at J, leaving 4 bases unmatched. Germline V gene sequence: CDR1 SGHVS, CDR2 FQNEAQ. The CDR3 has 16 residues. The CDR3 loop is CASSLAPAGGQETQYF. CDR3 nucleotide sequence: TGTGCCAGCAGCTTAGCGCCGGCGGGGGGCCAAGAGACCCAGTACTTC. The complete variable domain, with remaining parts taken from reference TRBV7-8 and TRBJ2-5, reads GAGVSQSPRYKVAKRGQDVALRCDPISGHVSLFWYQQALGQGPEFLTYFQNEAQLDKSGLPSDRFFAERPEGSVSTLKIQRTQQEDSAVYLCASSLAPAGGQETQYFGPGTRLLVL.

The J gene is TRBJ1-1, the V gene TRBV9; D gene unclear. Germline loops: CDR1 SGDLS, CDR2 YYNGEE. The CDR3 loop spans 16 amino acids. The V end was cut by 3 bases, the J end by 3 bases, with 18 bases between. DNA for the CDR3: TGTGCCAGCAGCGCCGGAGGGTGGCCTGCGGACACTGAAGCTTTCTTT. Translating gives CASSAGGWPADTEAFF.

The V gene is TRBV19, the J gene TRBJ1-1; possibly TRBD1 for D (5 bases). The ends were cut back, 3 bases at V and 2 bases at J, with 16 bases in the middle. The CDR3 runs 16 residues. CDR1 LNHDA and CDR2 SQIVND come from the germline V gene (reference sequence). CDR3 nucleotides: TGTGCCAGTAGTATGGGGCGGGCAGCGTATAACACTGAAGCTTTCTTT. Its translation is CASSMGRAAYNTEAFF.

The table lists this clone with a few counts. This chain connects TRBV5-5 to TRBJ1-1, with D perhaps TRBD1 (6 bases). Looked up from germline, CDR1 is SGHKS and CDR2 is YYEKEE (reference sequence). This CDR3 has 13 residues. The V end lost 2 bases, the J end lost 6 bases, and 11 bases lay between the germline ends. The DNA of the CDR3 is TGTGCCAGCAGCTTTCCAGGGGACCCTGAAGCTTTCTTT. Its translation is CASSFPGDPEAFF.

The J gene is TRBJ1-1, the V gene TRBV15, with D perhaps TRBD1 (6 bases). V was shortened by 5 bases and J by 3 bases, with 13 bases between the two germline ends. The V gene's germline CDR1 is LNHNV and CDR2 YYDKDF (reference sequence). This CDR3 is 14 amino acids long. The chain's CDR3 is CATSQARGYTEAFF. For the CDR3, the DNA is TGTGCCACCAGCCAGGCAAGGGGGTACACTGAAGCTTTCTTT.

This chain joins TRBV6-5 and TRBJ2-3; TRBD1 aligns across 8 bases. Trimming removed 7 bases from V and 3 bases from J; junction bases left unmatched: 9. The germline CDR1 and CDR2 sequences are MNHEY and SVGAGI. CDR3 length equals 15 residues. DNA for the CDR3: TGTGCCAGCACCGACGGGACAGGAGTAACAGATACGCAGTATTTT. Protein sequence: CASTDGTGVTDTQYF.

The J gene is TRBJ2-7, the V gene TRBV2; D unresolved. CDR1 and CDR2 (germline): SNHLY, FYNNEI. The CDR3 loop spans 10 amino acids. V was trimmed by 9 bases and J by 7 bases, leaving 10 bases between them. CDR3 DNA: TGTGCCAGACCCATGCGAGAGCAGTACTTC. Residues: CARPMREQYF. The full variable domain, its missing parts supplied by reference TRBV2 and TRBJ2-7, is EPEVTQTPSHQVTQMGQEVILRCVPISNHLYFYWYRQILGQKVEFLVSFYNNEISEKSEIFDDQFSVERPDGSNFTLKIRSTKLEDSAMYFCARPMREQYFGPGTRLTVT.

The J gene is TRBJ1-2, the V gene TRBV4-1, with 7 positions matching TRBD1. CDR1 is MGHRA, CDR2 YSYEKL, per germline. This CDR3 has 14 residues. V dropped 1 base and J dropped 3; count of bases not matched to a gene: 2. In DNA, the CDR3 is TGCGCCAGCAGCCAAGTAACAGGGGACTATGGCTACACCTTC. It encodes CASSQVTGDYGYTF.